What follows is one T cell receptor (beta chain) and its context. Its antigen is undetermined. Establishment of the diagnosis relied upon clinical symptoms, serum thyroxine, TRAb, thyroid ultrasound and orbital computed tomography. The sample belongs to a study of Graves' ophthalmopathy and Graves' hyperthyroidism. Findings of the study overall: Forecasting of ophthalmopathy progression by the model achieved over 55% sensitivity and around 77% specificity. Most expanded clonotypes in thyroid above 0.001 frequency also showed up in blood.

The authors amplified TCR beta CDR3 regions from RNA transcripts. RT-PCR with HTBI primers came first, then second-round multiplex PCR. TCRdb re-called the multiplex PCR reads through MiXCR, storing one row per CDR3 protein. The sample lists around 670,000 distinct CDR3 sequences, roughly 40% seen once, with roughly 45% in the top ten. Trimming removed 2 bases from V and 3 bases from J; junction bases left unmatched: 9. The CDR3 contains 15 residues. Germline assignment: CDR1 DFQATT and CDR2 SNEGSKA (reference sequence). Material for sequencing was peripheral blood. The chain links TRBV20-1 to TRBJ2-7; 8 bases are a match to TRBD2. The TCR originated in an adult man with Graves' ophthalmopathy. The CDR3 spells CSARRLSGRIYEQYF. The CDR3 DNA is TGCAGTGCTAGACGGCTAAGCGGGAGAATCTACGAGCAGTACTTC.